This T cell receptor (beta chain) was sequenced for a study of shared clonotypes between healthy human individuals. Naive CD8 cells were CD45RO-negative, positively selected for CCR7, excluding terminally differentiated effector memory CD45RA+ cells. A few counts support this clone. Its antigen is not identified. Execution of the assay was at deep level. Sequenced by immunoSEQ multiplex PCR; TCRdb stores in-frame clones only, minus some. Of about 2.1 million clones listed, about 92% are singletons. Deletions cut 4 bases from V and 2 bases from J, with 14 bases between. The germline V gene has CDR1 MGHRA and CDR2 YSYEKL. This CDR3 has 15 amino acids. Study findings and constraints: Naive subsets generally had larger estimated richness than memory subsets.

The rearrangement uses TRBV4-1 and TRBJ2-5; D might be TRBD2 (6 bases). This TCR came from a man aged 18 to 35 in good health. Some clones in this sample may be carry-over from other donors' samples. Sequenced: naive CD8+ T cells from PBMCs. CDR3 sequence (DNA): TGCGCCAGCAGCCCGTCGGTTAGCGGACAAGAGACCCAGTACTTC. Residues: CASSPSVSGQETQYF.